These 29 T cell receptor beta chains came from one sample sequenced in a study of identifying expanded T cells in peripheral blood. The data were produced by immunoSEQ multiplex PCR, yet TCRdb's version contains in-frame clones alone and is incomplete. The table has about 53,000 clones, about 83% seen once. Sequenced sample: blood. Receptor source: a person between 18 and 75 years old in good health.

This chain joins TRBV28 and TRBJ1-5; no clear D gene. V dropped 5 bases and J dropped 5 bases, with 13 bases sitting between them. This CDR3 has 14 amino acids. CDR1 and CDR2 from the germline V gene are MDHEN and SYDVKM. The CDR3 loop reads CASSPVEGHQPQHF. The CDR3 DNA sequence: TGTGCCAGCAGTCCCGTGGAAGGGCATCAGCCCCAGCATTTT.

The chain is built from TRBV13 and TRBJ2-5; 7 bases fit TRBD2. J was trimmed by 6 bases and V by 5 bases; bases with no gene match: 12. Germline V lookup: CDR1 PRHDT, CDR2 FYEKMQ (reference sequence). The length of the CDR3 is 15 residues. The CDR3 region has the DNA TGTGCCAGCAGCCCCCTGGGAGCGGGAATCAAGACCCAGTACTTC. Residues: CASSPLGAGIKTQYF.

The chain is built from TRBV5-6 and TRBJ1-5; D gene ambiguous. The CDR3 is made up of 15 amino acids. CDR1 and CDR2 from the germline V gene are SGHDT and YYEEEE. Trimming took off 4 bases at V and 2 bases at J, with 13 bases between the two ends. CDR3 nucleotides: TGTGCCAGCAGCAGGGCCGGGCCACGCAATCAGCCCCAGCATTTT. Protein: CASSRAGPRNQPQHF.

The chain recombines TRBV5-4 with TRBJ2-1; D perhaps matches TRBD2 (6 bases). Germline CDR1 and CDR2: SGHNT and YYREEE (reference sequence). Trimming pared 3 bases from V and 10 bases from J, leaving 17 bases between. The CDR3 length is 14 residues. The CDR3 nucleotides are TGTGCCAGCAGCTCCGCGACTAGTCTCAGGGAGCAGTTCTTC. Its protein is CASSSATSLREQFF.

The chain links TRBV19 to TRBJ1-2; D may be TRBD1 (6 bases). Germline CDR1 LNHDA, CDR2 SQIVND (reference sequence). The CDR3 sequence is 17 residues long. Deletions cut 3 bases from V and 4 bases from J, with 21 bases between. The CDR3, as DNA: TGTGCCAGTAGTATGACCCTTCGACAGGCTAGAACCTATGGCTACACCTTC. Its protein is CASSMTLRQARTYGYTF.

CDR3 residues: CASGRQGSPGYTF. The CDR3 DNA is TGTGCCAGCGGGAGACAGGGCAGCCCTGGCTACACCTTC. The chain joins TRBV14 to TRBJ1-2, with 7 nucleotides matching TRBD1. The germline CDR1 and CDR2 sequences are SGHDN and FVKESK. Trimming took 8 bases from V and 7 from J; bases not matched to a gene: 10. This CDR3 spans 13 amino acids.

CDR3 sequence reads: CASSLSARMGSGTHEQYF. CDR3 nucleotides: TGTGCCAGTAGTCTTTCGGCACGAATGGGGAGCGGGACCCACGAGCAGTACTTC. The rearrangement links TRBV19 to TRBJ2-7; 7 nucleotides line up with TRBD2. The CDR3 extends over 18 amino acids. Germline trimming cut 5 bases from V and 5 bases from J; bases unmatched to any gene: 21. Germline CDR1 reads LNHDA; CDR2 reads SQIVND (reference sequence).

This clone has a single count. V is TRBV19 and J is TRBJ1-5; TRBD1 aligns across 7 bases. Trimming at V came to 3 bases and at J to 5 bases, leaving 16 bases not matched to a gene. Germline V gives CDR1 LNHDA, CDR2 SQIVND (reference sequence). This CDR3 is 18 amino acids long. CDR3 bases: TGTGCCAGTAGTATTTTGGGACTACAGGGGACCTTCGATCAGCCCCAGCATTTT. This gives the protein CASSILGLQGTFDQPQHF.

As regards this clone: Other DNA sequences in the same sample also yield this CDR3. The gene calls are TRBV30 and TRBJ2-7; D is possibly TRBD1 (5 bases). Germline V CDR1 and CDR2: GTSNPN, SVGIG (reference sequence). The CDR3 extends over 13 amino acids. The V gene lost 7 bases and the J gene lost 4 bases, with 17 bases spanning the gap. This chain's CDR3 is CASTPSDSYEQYF. CDR3 bases: TGTGCCTCCACTCCGTCAGACAGTTACGAGCAGTACTTC.

This chain links TRBV7-2 with TRBJ2-1, with D possibly TRBD1 on 6 matching bases. The CDR3 sequence is 15 residues long. V lost 1 base and J 7 bases, leaving 14 bases between the germline ends. Looked up from germline, CDR1 is SGHTA and CDR2 is FQGNSA. The CDR3 DNA is TGTGCCAGCAGCTTAGGGGGGCTCCGGGCTAATGAGCAGTTCTTC. This encodes CASSLGGLRANEQFF.

The chain is built from TRBV11-3 and TRBJ2-7; the D call may be TRBD1 or TRBD2 (6 bases each). Germline V gene sequence: CDR1 SGHNT, CDR2 YENEEA. The CDR3 extends over 14 amino acids. V lost 1 base and J 7 bases, leaving 14 bases between the germline ends. For the CDR3, the DNA is TGTGCCAGCAGCTTAGTGCCGGGGGCGGGGGAGCAGTACTTC. As protein: CASSLVPGAGEQYF.

This sequence joins TRBV29-1 and TRBJ1-3; a weak D match, TRBD1 (5 bases). The CDR3 consists of 13 residues. Trimming cost V 1 base and J 4 bases, with 8 bases left between them. CDR1 SQVTM and CDR2 ANQGSEA come from the germline V gene. The CDR3 loop reads CSVEVGTGNTIYF. DNA of the CDR3: TGCAGCGTTGAAGTGGGGACCGGAAACACCATATATTTT.

CDR3 bases: TGTGCCAGCAGGGGCCCAGGGAGGTTGACTGAAGCTTTCTTT. Its translation is CASRGPGRLTEAFF. This chain uses TRBV6-6 with TRBJ1-1; D is possibly TRBD1 (5 bases). CDR3 length: 14 amino acids. V lost 6 bases and J lost 5, with 16 bases in between. The germline CDR1 and CDR2 sequences are MNHNY and SVGAGI (reference sequence).

The gene calls are TRBV7-3 and TRBJ2-1; 13 bases are shared with TRBD2. Trimming cost V 3 bases and J 7 bases; bases outside gene matches: 6. The CDR3 runs to 16 residues. Germline-derived CDR1 and CDR2 are SGHTA and FQGTGA. Here the CDR3 DNA reads TGTGCCAGCAGCTTGACTAGCGGGGGGAAGGTTAATGAGCAGTTCTTC. Translating gives CASSLTSGGKVNEQFF.

The chain couples TRBV5-4 to TRBJ1-2; TRBD1 matches 7 bases. CDR1 is SGHNT, CDR2 YYREEE, per germline (reference sequence). After removal of 0 bases from V and 3 bases from J, the junction contained 5 bases not matched to a gene. The CDR3 sequence is 15 residues long. This CDR3 reads CASSLGAGTDYGYTF. The CDR3 coding sequence is TGTGCCAGCAGCTTGGGAGCCGGGACAGACTATGGCTACACCTTC. Filled out from reference TRBV5-4 and TRBJ1-2, the complete variable domain reads ETGVTQSPTHLIKTRGQQVTLRCSSQSGHNTVSWYQQALGQGPQFIFQYYREEENGRGNFPPRFSGLQFPNYSSELNVNALELDDSALYLCASSLGAGTDYGYTFGSGTRLTVV.

Comment on this clone: This could be a read error, since a much larger clone is one nucleotide away. The sample carries other DNA sequences with the same CDR3. The chain employs TRBV11-3 and TRBJ1-1; a possible D gene is TRBD1 (5 bases). Germline V CDR1 and CDR2: SGHNT, YENEEA. V was shortened by 3 bases and J by 0 bases, with 5 bases between the two germline ends. CDR3 length equals 13 residues. The CDR3 DNA follows: TGTGCCAGCAGCTTGACAGTGAACACTGAAGCTTTCTTT. Translated, it gives CASSLTVNTEAFF.

The V and J genes are TRBV7-2 and TRBJ2-3; D is possibly TRBD2 (7 bases). This CDR3 is 15 amino acids long. From germline, CDR1 is SGHTA and CDR2 FQGNSA. The ends were cut back, 4 bases at V and 3 bases at J, with 14 bases in the middle. CDR3 protein: CASSSLGGGTDTQYF. CDR3 in DNA: TGTGCCAGCAGCTCCCTAGGGGGGGGAACAGATACGCAGTATTTT.

The chain carries TRBV6-1 and TRBJ2-7, with D perhaps matching TRBD2 (6 bases). V was trimmed by 4 bases and J by 3 bases, leaving 7 bases between them. CDR3 size: 12 residues. Germline-derived CDR1 and CDR2 are MNHNS and SASEGT. CDR3 protein: CASSGGGYEQYV. The CDR3 region has the DNA TGTGCCAGCAGTGGGGGAGGCTACGAGCAGTACGTC.

This chain links TRBV19 with TRBJ2-7; 8 bases are a match to TRBD2. Germline CDR1 LNHDA, CDR2 SQIVND (reference sequence). Unmatched junction bases numbered 6, after V lost 6 bases and J lost 5 bases. The CDR3 sequence is 13 residues long. The CDR3 reads CASSGAGGNEQYF. In DNA, the CDR3 is TGTGCCAGTAGCGGGGCGGGAGGAAACGAGCAGTACTTC. The whole variable domain, remainder taken from reference TRBV19 and TRBJ2-7, is DGGITQSPKYLFRKEGQNVTLSCEQNLNHDAMYWYRQDPGQGLRLIYYSQIVNDFQKGDIAEGYSVSREKKESFPLTVTSAQKNPTAFYLCASSGAGGNEQYFGPGTRLTVT.

Here the CDR3 reads CAARDGWYV. The CDR3 nucleotides are TGCGCCGCCCGGGACGGCTGGTACGTC. V and J are TRBV23-1 and TRBJ2-7; D might be TRBD1 or TRBD2, each matching 5 bases. TRBV23-1 is reported as an ORF; its role is uncertain. The CDR3 sequence is 9 residues long. Trimming stripped 11 bases from V and 12 bases from J, with 14 bases between.

The CDR3, as DNA: TGTGCCTGCCAGACAGGAAACACCATATATTTT. Protein: CACQTGNTIYF. The J gene is TRBJ1-3, the V gene TRBV30; D call uncertain. This CDR3 contains 11 residues. Per the germline V gene, CDR1 is GTSNPN and CDR2 is SVGIG (reference sequence). Trimming took off 6 bases at V and 4 bases at J, with 7 bases between the two ends. Variable domain in full (rest from reference TRBV30 and TRBJ1-3): SQTIHQWPATLVQPVGSPLSLECTVEGTSNPNLYWYRQAAGRGLQLLFYSVGIGQISSEVPQNLSASRPQDRQFILSSKKLLLSDSGFYLCACQTGNTIYFGEGSWLTVV.

This clone was found once. This chain connects TRBV14 to TRBJ2-7; no clear D gene. The germline gives CDR1 SGHDN, CDR2 FVKESK. This CDR3 comprises 15 residues. Trimming stripped 0 bases from V and 2 bases from J, with 11 bases between. Here the CDR3 DNA reads TGTGCCAGCAGCCAAGATCCCCGGCAGGCCTACGAGCAGTACTTC. Translating gives CASSQDPRQAYEQYF.

This chain connects TRBV5-1 to TRBJ1-1; D gene uncertain. Germline V gene sequence: CDR1 SGHRS, CDR2 YFSETQ. V was cut by 9 bases and J by 3 bases, with 15 bases left in between. The CDR3 has 13 residues. CDR3 DNA sequence: TGCGCCACCAAAAGTCGGCAGGACACTGAAGCTTTCTTT. It is translated as CATKSRQDTEAFF.

The genes are TRBV2 and TRBJ2-1; 8 bases are shared with TRBD2. Germline values: CDR1 SNHLY, CDR2 FYNNEI. This CDR3 has 15 residues. Losses at the gene ends were 6 bases for V and 2 bases for J; bases not matched to a gene: 6. CDR3 amino acids: CASRVLAVPYNEQFF. The DNA of the CDR3 is TGTGCCAGCAGAGTACTAGCGGTTCCCTACAATGAGCAGTTCTTC.

This clone has only a few counts. The rearrangement joins TRBV11-1 to TRBJ2-3; D is unresolved. This CDR3 comprises 15 residues. The germline gives CDR1 SGHAT, CDR2 FQDESV (reference sequence). Trimming removed 5 bases from V and 5 bases from J, with 17 bases in between. CDR3 amino acids: CASSPSPVLGDTQYF. DNA for the CDR3: TGTGCCAGCAGCCCGTCTCCGGTCCTCGGAGATACGCAGTATTTT.

This chain links TRBV6-4 with TRBJ2-1; TRBD2 agrees at 9 bases. The V and J ends lost 2 bases and 5 bases, in that order; junction bases with no gene match: 1. The CDR3 totals 14 residues. CDR1 and CDR2 from the germline V gene are MRHNA and SNTAGT. In nucleotides, the CDR3 is TGTGCCAGCAGTGACGCGGGGGGGCACAATGAGCAGTTCTTC. Protein: CASSDAGGHNEQFF.

This chain connects TRBV29-1 to TRBJ2-7, with D perhaps matching TRBD1 (5 bases). Trimming left V 2 bases short and J 3 bases short, with 11 bases between. This CDR3 is 13 amino acids long. Germline assignment: CDR1 SQVTM and CDR2 ANQGSEA. DNA for the CDR3: TGCAGCGTTGAAAGAGGACATTACTACGAGCAGTACGTC. Translation gives CSVERGHYYEQYV.

This clone occurred a few times. This chain connects TRBV14 to TRBJ1-2, with D maybe TRBD1 (5 bases). Trimming shortened V by 2 bases and J by 4 bases, and 8 bases separated the two germline ends. Germline-derived CDR1 and CDR2 are SGHDN and FVKESK. CDR3 length equals 13 residues. The CDR3 is CASSQSRAYGYTF. CDR3 bases: TGTGCCAGCAGCCAAAGCAGGGCCTATGGCTACACCTTC. Full variable domain (outside the CDR3, taken from reference TRBV14 and TRBJ1-2): EAGVTQFPSHSVIEKGQTVTLRCDPISGHDNLYWYRRVMGKEIKFLLHFVKESKQDESGMPNNRFLAERTGGTYSTLKVQPAELEDSGVYFCASSQSRAYGYTFGSGTRLTVV.

The rearrangement links TRBV28 to TRBJ1-4; TRBD1 is a possible D gene (6 bases). The germline gives CDR1 MDHEN, CDR2 SYDVKM. Trimming removed 2 bases at V and 3 bases at J, with 10 bases between. The CDR3 has 15 residues. CDR3 protein: CASSLSTGPNEKLFF. Written as DNA, the CDR3 is TGTGCCAGCAGTTTAAGTACAGGGCCTAATGAAAAACTGTTTTTT.